These 20 T cell receptor beta chains were sequenced from one sample in a study of blood T cell repertoires in COVID-19. Generated by immunoSEQ multiplex PCR, the TCRdb table keeps only in-frame clones and is missing some. The sample holds some 260,000 clones; 65% to 80% are singletons and the top ten take about 4%. Specimen: peripheral blood. These receptors all come from a woman aged 40 to 50 with active or convalescent COVID-19.

CDR3 DNA sequence: TGTGCCAGTAGTTCCTCCAGGCAGCTAATGGGTGGCTACACCTTC. This codes for CASSSSRQLMGGYTF. The chain combines TRBV19 with TRBJ1-2, with unresolved D. Per the germline V gene, CDR1 is LNHDA and CDR2 is SQIVND (reference sequence). The CDR3 loop spans 15 amino acids. Trimming took 5 bases from V and 7 from J, leaving 20 bases between them.

V usage is TRBV19 and J usage is TRBJ2-6; D call uncertain. The CDR3 spans 16 residues. V was cut by 5 bases and J by 2 bases, with 13 bases left in between. CDR1 and CDR2 from the germline V gene are LNHDA and SQIVND (reference sequence). The CDR3 protein is CASSHAEVPGANVLTF. The CDR3 DNA reads as TGTGCCAGTAGTCACGCAGAGGTCCCTGGGGCCAACGTCCTGACTTTC.

This chain connects TRBV10-3 to TRBJ1-3; D is unclear. The CDR3 length is 15 residues. CDR1 is ENHRY, CDR2 SYGVKD, per germline. Trimming shortened V by 6 bases and J by 0 bases, and 12 bases separated the two germline ends. Here the CDR3 DNA reads TGTGCCATCAGGGGTGGAGAGAACTCTGGAAACACCATATATTTT. This translates into CAIRGGENSGNTIYF.

The chain uses TRBV28 and TRBJ1-4; D call uncertain. The V end lost 6 bases, the J end lost 7 bases, and 24 bases lay between the germline ends. The germline V gene has CDR1 MDHEN and CDR2 SYDVKM. The CDR3 length is 17 residues. CDR3 amino acids: CASSPGGGRSLFEKLFF. The CDR3 nucleotides are TGTGCCAGCAGCCCGGGAGGAGGCAGATCACTTTTTGAAAAACTGTTTTTT.

This clone was seen many times. The chain combines TRBV6-6 with TRBJ2-1, with D unresolved. CDR3 length: 15 residues. Germline CDR1 MNHNY, CDR2 SVGAGI (reference sequence). The V end lost 0 bases, the J end lost 3 bases, and 9 bases lay between the germline ends. The CDR3 region is CASSYSLSIYNEQFF. CDR3 DNA sequence: TGTGCCAGCAGTTACTCGCTTTCTATCTACAATGAGCAGTTCTTC.

The rearrangement links TRBV9 to TRBJ2-4, with TRBD2 matching over 9 bases. CDR3 length equals 14 residues. Trimming took 3 bases from V and 8 from J; bases not matched to a gene: 6. Germline V gene lookup returns CDR1 SGDLS and CDR2 YYNGEE. The CDR3 DNA reads as TGTGCCAGCAGCGATAGACTAGCGGCTGACATTCAGTACTTC. Translating gives CASSDRLAADIQYF.

V and J are TRBV7-2 and TRBJ1-5; 7 positions match TRBD1. Germline CDR1 SGHTA, CDR2 FQGNSA. The CDR3 is made up of 14 amino acids. After removal of 3 bases from V and 2 bases from J, the junction contained 1 base not matched to a gene. This CDR3 is CASSFTGGNQPQHF. CDR3 coding DNA: TGTGCCAGCAGCTTCACAGGGGGCAATCAGCCCCAGCATTTT.

The chain joins TRBV10-3 to TRBJ1-3, with 7 bases aligning to TRBD1. Germline CDR1 is ENHRY and CDR2 is SYGVKD. This CDR3 is built from 20 residues. The ends lost 6 bases at V and 3 bases at J; junction bases unmatched: 23. CDR3 sequence reads: CAIRTGLLRGLLRGGNTIYF. The CDR3 DNA is TGTGCCATCAGAACCGGGCTACTTAGGGGGCTCCTCCGGGGTGGAAACACCATATATTTT.

In this sample, this clone turned up many times. The chain is built from TRBV5-5 and TRBJ1-2; unclear D gene. Germline V gives CDR1 SGHKS, CDR2 YYEKEE (reference sequence). V lost 6 bases to trimming and J lost 7 bases, with 16 bases between them. The CDR3 runs 13 residues. CDR3 sequence (DNA): TGTGCCAGCACCTGGGCCCAGGAGGGTGGCTACACCTTC. Translation: CASTWAQEGGYTF.

J is TRBJ2-7 and V is TRBV6-1, with 7 bases aligning to TRBD2. In germline, CDR1 is MNHNS, CDR2 SASEGT. V gave up 0 bases and J gave up 3 bases; unmatched junction bases: 5. There are 15 residues in the CDR3. DNA for the CDR3: TGTGCCAGCAGTGAAGCGGCGGGACTATTCTACGAGCAGTACGTC. Translation: CASSEAAGLFYEQYV.

The chain is built from TRBV11-3 and TRBJ2-3; 8 bases match TRBD1. In germline, CDR1 is SGHNT, CDR2 YENEEA. This CDR3 is 14 amino acids long. V was pared by 7 bases and J by 5 bases, with 8 bases of the junction left unmatched. CDR3 in DNA: TGTGCCAGCACCGCGGGACAGGTTGGAGATACGCAGTATTTT. Its protein product is CASTAGQVGDTQYF.

This sequence joins TRBV27 and TRBJ1-5; possible D gene TRBD1, 6 bases. With 6 bases removed from V and 0 bases from J, the gap between germline ends came to 12 bases. The CDR3 is 15 amino acids. Germline CDR1 MNHEY, CDR2 SMNVEV (reference sequence). DNA of the CDR3: TGTGCCAGCAGGGACTGGACAGATAGCAATCAGCCCCAGCATTTT. It yields the protein CASRDWTDSNQPQHF.

This rearrangement joins TRBV3-1 (or the pseudogene TRBV3-2) to TRBJ2-5; 11 nucleotides line up with TRBD2. Germline V gene lookup returns CDR1 LGHDT and CDR2 YNNKEL (reference sequence). Unmatched junction bases numbered 8, after V lost 1 base and J lost 1 base. The CDR3 length is 18 residues. CDR3 region: CASSQVLAGGSPQETQYF. CDR3 coding DNA: TGTGCCAGCAGCCAAGTTCTAGCGGGGGGCTCTCCCCAAGAGACCCAGTACTTC.

V usage is TRBV5-1 and J usage is TRBJ1-2; no definite D call. V lost 5 bases and J lost 8, with 10 bases in between. CDR1 and CDR2 (germline): SGHRS, YFSETQ. The CDR3 spans 11 residues. The CDR3 here is CASSASRGYTF. In DNA form, the CDR3 reads TGCGCCAGCAGTGCCTCGAGGGGCTACACCTTC.

This clone was observed a handful of times. The V gene is TRBV6-2 or TRBV6-3, the J gene TRBJ1-5; D perhaps matches TRBD1 (5 bases). The CDR3 contains 14 residues. The germline V gene encodes CDR1 MNHEY and CDR2 SVGEGT. Trimming left V 4 bases short and J 5 bases short, with 12 bases between. The CDR3 DNA follows: TGTGCCAGCAGTTTCCGGGACTTTGATCAGCCCCAGCATTTT. It specifies CASSFRDFDQPQHF.

The V call is TRBV27, the J call TRBJ1-6; D remains unclear. V lost 7 bases to trimming and J lost 1 base, with 11 bases between them. Germline values: CDR1 MNHEY, CDR2 SMNVEV (reference sequence). There are 15 residues in the CDR3. In DNA form, the CDR3 reads TGTGCCAGCACTGTATCCGGGTCCTATAATTCACCCCTCCACTTT. Translation gives CASTVSGSYNSPLHF.

This chain uses TRBV27 with TRBJ1-2; D call uncertain. Germline CDR1 reads MNHEY; CDR2 reads SMNVEV (reference sequence). CDR3 length equals 13 residues. V shed 2 bases and J shed 1 base, with 5 bases lying between them. The DNA of the CDR3 is TGTGCCAGCAGTTTAGCAGTTAACTATGGCTACACCTTC. This gives the protein CASSLAVNYGYTF.

The gene calls are TRBV6-5 and TRBJ2-7; D is perhaps TRBD1 (6 bases). This CDR3 comprises 12 residues. Trimming took 5 bases from V and 2 from J, leaving 7 bases between them. Germline V gene data show CDR1 as MNHEY and CDR2 as SVGAGI. CDR3 sequence (DNA): TGTGCCAGCAGTCAGGGGCCCTACGAGCAGTACTTC. It codes for CASSQGPYEQYF.

This sequence joins TRBV30 and TRBJ1-1; D remains unclear. CDR3 length: 16 amino acids. The V end lost 1 base, the J end lost 5 bases, and 20 bases lay between the germline ends. Looked up from germline, CDR1 is GTSNPN and CDR2 is SVGIG (reference sequence). CDR3: CAWSEGFGERGTEAFF. CDR3 DNA: TGTGCCTGGAGTGAAGGATTCGGAGAAAGAGGGACTGAAGCTTTCTTT.

In its sample, this clone was seen once. The chain couples TRBV6-5 to TRBJ1-4, with D perhaps TRBD1 (6 bases). Trimming cost V 6 bases and J 3 bases, with 11 bases left between them. The CDR3 is 14 residues long. CDR1 and CDR2 (germline): MNHEY, SVGAGI. In DNA, the CDR3 is TGTGCCAGCAGGTCCCCAGGGGCTAATGAAAAACTGTTTTTT. Its translation: CASRSPGANEKLFF.